The clone carrying this T cell receptor beta chain was counted between two and nine times. Antigen: not known. This entry is derived from a study of cytomegalovirus exposure and HLA in healthy donors. Study observations and caveats: Only CMV serostatus was available as immune exposure information. Further analysis was carried out later, and it showed several of the most significant clusters appearing linked to common viral pathogens. On later analysis, the bulk of CMV-associated TCR beta chains appeared to be HLA-restricted.

The PCR employed 60 Vbeta primers together with 13 Jbeta primers. Libraries were prepared by immunoSEQ multiplex PCR; TCRdb keeps only in-frame clonotypes and omits some of them. The data contain about 55,000 clones, about 84% of them seen just once; the ten biggest clones take up about 1.5%. The specimen was PBMCs. This receptor was obtained from a female donor in good health and CMV-seronegative.

In nucleotides, the CDR3 is TGTGCCAGTGGACAGGGTAATCTGGATAGATTCGTAGCTTTCTTT. It yields the protein CASGQGNLDRFVAFF. The chain links TRBV19 to TRBJ1-1; 8 bases match TRBD1. The CDR3 spans 15 residues. The V segment lost 8 bases and the J segment 10 bases; nucleotides outside the gene matches: 18. In germline, CDR1 is LNHDA, CDR2 SQIVND (reference sequence).